The 14 T cell receptor beta chains below all came from one sample that was sequenced in a study of CD8 T cells in Susac syndrome. Reverse transcription of about 0.5 to 1 ug RNA was carried out with random hexamers. MiXCR was run by TCRdb on the immunoSEQ multiplex PCR reads, yielding one entry per CDR3 protein. The data contain under 200,000 distinct CDR3 sequences, 85% to 95% of them singletons. The sequencing sample was made of CD4+ T cells from PBMCs. These receptors all stem from a human donor in good health.

The V and J genes are TRBV7-9 and TRBJ2-3; D gene uncertain. V lost 0 bases, J lost 1 base, and 5 bases lay in between. This CDR3 is 14 amino acids long. From germline, CDR1 is SEHNR and CDR2 FQNEAQ (reference sequence). The CDR3 nucleotides are TGTGCCAGCAGCTTAGCCCAGCGCACAGATACGCAGTATTTT. Its translation is CASSLAQRTDTQYF.

V usage is TRBV7-3 and J usage is TRBJ1-2; weak D call: TRBD1 (6 bases). CDR1 is SGHTA, CDR2 FQGTGA, per germline. The germline V and J ends were trimmed by 2 bases and 8 bases, with 15 bases remaining between them. This CDR3 region has 14 residues. CDR3 in DNA: TGTGCCAGCAGCTTATACGGGGGCGTGGAAGGCTACACCTTC. It specifies CASSLYGGVEGYTF.

This rearrangement joins TRBV30 to TRBJ2-1; TRBD2 aligns across 7 bases. V lost 2 bases to trimming and J lost 6 bases; unmatched junction nucleotides: 1. The germline V gene encodes CDR1 GTSNPN and CDR2 SVGIG (reference sequence). The CDR3 has 12 amino acids. In DNA form, the CDR3 reads TGTGCCTGGAGTAGCGGGGTCAATGAGCAGTTCTTC. Encoded protein: CAWSSGVNEQFF.

The chain carries TRBV28 and TRBJ2-1; D might be TRBD1 (5 bases). V gave up 2 bases and J gave up 1 base, with 9 bases separating them. The germline CDR1 and CDR2 sequences are MDHEN and SYDVKM. This CDR3 has 15 residues. CDR3 loop: CASSLVQGSYNEQFF. The CDR3, as DNA: TGTGCCAGCAGTTTAGTCCAGGGTTCCTACAATGAGCAGTTCTTC.

This chain uses TRBV7-2 with TRBJ2-2; D unclear. From germline, CDR1 is SGHTA and CDR2 FQGNSA. Trimming stripped 6 bases from V and 5 bases from J, with 13 bases between. This CDR3 is 14 amino acids long. CDR3 loop: CASRTLGMTGELFF. The CDR3 DNA reads TGTGCCAGCAGGACCCTAGGCATGACCGGGGAGCTGTTTTTT. The full variable domain, in which reference TRBV7-2 and TRBJ2-2 provide the parts outside the CDR3, is GAGVSQSPSNKVTEKGKDVELRCDPISGHTALYWYRQSLGQGLEFLIYFQGNSAPDKSGLPSDRFSAERTGGSVSTLTIQRTQQEDSAVYLCASRTLGMTGELFFGEGSRLTVL.

This CDR3 is CSVGRDRVLEQFF. The DNA of the CDR3 is TGCAGCGTTGGACGGGACAGGGTGCTTGAGCAGTTCTTC. The chain employs TRBV29-1 and TRBJ2-1; 9 positions match TRBD1. Germline V gives CDR1 SQVTM, CDR2 ANQGSEA. The length of the CDR3 is 13 residues. Trimming cost V 4 bases and J 9 bases; bases outside gene matches: 7.

In its sample, this clonotype was seen once. V usage is TRBV29-1 and J usage is TRBJ2-1; D gene ambiguous. In germline, CDR1 is SQVTM, CDR2 ANQGSEA. There are 11 residues in the CDR3. The germline V and J ends were trimmed by 7 bases and 8 bases, with 12 bases remaining between them. The CDR3 DNA follows: TGCAGCGGAATGATTAAGGATGAGCAGTTCTTC. It is translated as CSGMIKDEQFF.

This sequence joins TRBV6-5 and TRBJ2-1; 11 bases match TRBD2. Germline V CDR1 and CDR2: MNHEY, SVGAGI. The CDR3 spans 17 residues. V was clipped by 2 bases and J by 8 bases; unmatched bases: 11. CDR3 region: CASSYPSVSGGVDEQFF. The CDR3 coding sequence is TGTGCCAGCAGTTACCCGTCGGTTAGCGGGGGGGTCGATGAGCAGTTCTTC.

The chain carries TRBV20-1 and TRBJ1-5, with D possibly being TRBD1 (5 bases). The germline V gene has CDR1 DFQATT and CDR2 SNEGSKA (reference sequence). This CDR3 is built from 12 residues. V lost 2 bases and J lost 5, with 7 bases in between. CDR3 amino acids: CSARRGDQPQHF. The CDR3 DNA follows: TGCAGTGCTAGACGGGGGGATCAGCCCCAGCATTTT.

This clonotype was seen just once. The chain uses TRBV29-1 and TRBJ1-5; D gene ambiguous. CDR1 is SQVTM and CDR2 is ANQGSEA in the germline V gene. V lost 4 bases, J lost 0 bases, and 7 bases lay in between. The CDR3 is made up of 13 amino acids. The CDR3 region has the DNA TGCAGCGTTGGACGGAATAGCAATCAGCCCCAGCATTTT. Protein product: CSVGRNSNQPQHF.

There are a few counts of this clonotype. The rearrangement joins TRBV19 to TRBJ1-5; 9 nucleotides align to TRBD1. This CDR3 has 14 residues. CDR1 LNHDA and CDR2 SQIVND come from the germline V gene (reference sequence). V gave up 9 bases and J gave up 4 bases; unmatched junction bases: 7. The CDR3 here is CASDYRGLNQPQHF. The CDR3, as DNA: TGTGCCAGCGATTACAGGGGGCTTAATCAGCCCCAGCATTTT. Supplemented by reference TRBV19 and TRBJ1-5, the full variable domain reads DGGITQSPKYLFRKEGQNVTLSCEQNLNHDAMYWYRQDPGQGLRLIYYSQIVNDFQKGDIAEGYSVSREKKESFPLTVTSAQKNPTAFYLCASDYRGLNQPQHFGDGTRLSIL.

The gene calls are TRBV19 and TRBJ2-6; 8 bases fit TRBD1. J gave up 1 base and V 6 bases, and 2 bases lay outside the gene matches. The CDR3 sequence is 15 residues long. The germline CDR1 and CDR2 sequences are LNHDA and SQIVND (reference sequence). The CDR3 DNA sequence: TGTGCCAGTAGGGACAGGGTATCTGGGGCCAACGTCCTGACTTTC. It specifies CASRDRVSGANVLTF. Full variable domain (missing parts from reference TRBV19 and TRBJ2-6): DGGITQSPKYLFRKEGQNVTLSCEQNLNHDAMYWYRQDPGQGLRLIYYSQIVNDFQKGDIAEGYSVSREKKESFPLTVTSAQKNPTAFYLCASRDRVSGANVLTFGAGSRLTVL.

This clonotype was counted a single time. J is TRBJ2-7 and V is TRBV12-3 or TRBV12-4, with 8 bases fitting TRBD1. V trimming: 6 bases; J trimming: 4 bases; junction bases outside the gene matches: 8. This CDR3 contains 14 residues. This CDR3 is CASRDRVGSYEQYF. The CDR3 nucleotides are TGTGCCAGCAGGGACAGGGTGGGATCTTACGAGCAGTACTTC.

The chain carries TRBV3-1 and TRBJ2-2; unclear D gene. This CDR3 spans 14 amino acids. Germline V lookup: CDR1 LGHDT, CDR2 YNNKEL (reference sequence). V was shortened by 1 base and J by 4 bases, with 7 bases between the two germline ends. As DNA, the CDR3 is TGTGCCAGCAGCCAAGTTTTGTCCACCGGGGAGCTGTTTTTT. Encoded protein: CASSQVLSTGELFF.